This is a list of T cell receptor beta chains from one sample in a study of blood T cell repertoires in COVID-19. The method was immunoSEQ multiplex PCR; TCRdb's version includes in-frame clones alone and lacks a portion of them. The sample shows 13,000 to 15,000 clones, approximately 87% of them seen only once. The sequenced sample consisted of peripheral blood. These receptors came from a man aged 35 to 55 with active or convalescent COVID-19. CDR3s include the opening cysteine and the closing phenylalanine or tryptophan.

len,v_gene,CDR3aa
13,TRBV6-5,CASSWSDGETQYF
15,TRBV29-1,CSADLQRGRPDTQYF
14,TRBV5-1,CASSDSSGANVLTF
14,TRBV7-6,CASSLDPTAPEAFF
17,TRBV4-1,CASSQDPTVLSGNTIYF
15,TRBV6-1,CASSEGLAGSYEQYF
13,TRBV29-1,CSVLRGVIAEAFF
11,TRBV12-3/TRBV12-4,CASSLGGGYTF
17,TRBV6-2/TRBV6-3,CASSLFSGGIVLYEQYF
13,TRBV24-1,CATSDPTANEQFF
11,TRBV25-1,CASEEVGEQYF
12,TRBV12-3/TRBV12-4,CASSRTDQPQHF
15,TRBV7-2,CASSNLAGGADTQYF
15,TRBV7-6,CASSLGGQGYSPLHF
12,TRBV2,CASSRGADRARF
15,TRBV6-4,CASSEGTSGDNEQFF
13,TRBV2,CASSGTGVEKLFF
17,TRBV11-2,CASSLLTGEGTNEKLFF
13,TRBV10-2,CASRGQHNSPLHF